The 15 T cell receptor beta chains listed next were all sequenced from one sample in a study of blood T cells in healthy people across ages. The second PCR ran roughly 7 to 11 cycles with a sample-barcoded 5' primer and J-beta primers. In TCRdb, the 5' RACE reads were re-called with MiXCR into one record per CDR3 protein. Altogether roughly 700,000 distinct CDR3 sequences are present, less than 40% being singletons, with the ten largest covering approximately 15%. The sequenced material came from blood. These receptors originate from a woman aged 80 or older in good health.

This clonotype was observed at least ten times. The rearrangement links TRBV4-2 to TRBJ2-5; D call uncertain. Germline loops: CDR1 LGHNA, CDR2 YNFKEQ. The length of the CDR3 is 16 residues. V was cut by 5 bases and J by 2 bases, with 18 bases left in between. The CDR3 bases are TGTGCCAGCAGCTCGTCGGGCGGCCTCAATCAAGAGACCCAGTACTTC. Its translation is CASSSSGGLNQETQYF.

The chain is built from TRBV10-3 and TRBJ2-1; 10 positions match TRBD1. The closer fit of TRBJ2-7 to the DNA end suggests the J call may be wrong. This CDR3 is built from 17 residues. CDR1 and CDR2 from the germline V gene are ENHRY and SYGVKD. The CDR3 DNA sequence: TGTGCCATCAGTGAGCCGGGACAGGGGATGAGGACCTACGAGCAGTACTTC. Its protein product is CAISEPGQGMRTYEQYF.

The chain employs TRBV20-1 and TRBJ2-5, with D maybe TRBD1 (5 bases). The CDR3 runs to 15 residues. Germline assignment: CDR1 DFQATT and CDR2 SNEGSKA (reference sequence). Trimming took 2 bases from V and 0 from J, leaving 13 bases between them. CDR3 sequence reads: CSARSLRAYQETQYF. CDR3 nucleotides: TGCAGTGCTAGAAGTCTCAGGGCCTACCAAGAGACCCAGTACTTC.

This rearrangement joins TRBV30 to TRBJ1-6; D is possibly TRBD1 (5 bases). V was clipped by 3 bases and J by 10 bases, with 10 bases between them. The CDR3 runs 12 residues. CDR1 GTSNPN and CDR2 SVGIG come from the germline V gene (reference sequence). This CDR3 reads CAWRGVNSPLHF. The CDR3 region has the DNA TGTGCCTGGAGGGGGGTGAACTCACCCCTCCACTTT.

A single count supports this clonotype. With a much larger clone just one base away, this may be a read error. This chain links TRBV25-1 with TRBJ2-5, with no clear D. This CDR3 spans 15 amino acids. CDR1 is MGHDK and CDR2 is SYGVNS in the germline V gene. The germline V and J ends were trimmed by 6 bases and 4 bases, with 18 bases remaining between them. The CDR3 loop reads CASSLGETFRETQYF. The CDR3 bases are TGTGCCAGCAGCTTAGGAGAGACATTCCGAGAGACCCAGTACTTC.

The chain is built from TRBV7-6 and TRBJ2-7; D is unresolved. The CDR3 covers 14 residues. CDR1 SGHVS and CDR2 FNYEAQ come from the germline V gene. V lost 1 base to trimming and J lost 7 bases, with 14 bases between them. The CDR3 DNA reads TGTGCCAGCAGCTTAGTGGCCAGATCTACAGAGCAGTACTTC. It is translated as CASSLVARSTEQYF.

This clonotype has at least ten counts. The germline gene is not matched at one end of the junction; a read error may be the cause. The chain recombines TRBV7-7 with TRBJ2-5; 14 bases are shared with TRBD2. Germline CDR1 and CDR2: SSHAT and FNYEAQ (reference sequence). The CDR3 totals 16 residues. The CDR3 region has the DNA TGTGCTAGCAGCCGACTAGCGGGGGGGCTCAGGGAGACCCAGTACTTC. Translated: CASSRLAGGLRETQYF.

The chain links TRBV6-5 to TRBJ1-2, with 7 nucleotides matching TRBD1. Germline V gives CDR1 MNHEY, CDR2 SVGAGI. The junction had 9 bases not matched to a gene; V was cut back by 4 bases and J by 4 bases. There are 15 residues in the CDR3. The CDR3 DNA reads TGTGCCAGCAGTTTATCCGGGACAGCTTCCTATGGCTACACCTTC. Protein product: CASSLSGTASYGYTF.

A few counts support this clonotype. The chain links TRBV9 to TRBJ2-1, with D perhaps TRBD1 (5 bases). Germline-derived CDR1 and CDR2 are SGDLS and YYNGEE. V was shortened by 3 bases and J by 13 bases, with 17 bases between the two germline ends. There are 13 residues in the CDR3. The CDR3 nucleotides read TGTGCCAGCAGCGACCCGACAGTAGAGACCCAGTTCTTC. Translated: CASSDPTVETQFF.

This clonotype was detected many times. In nucleotides, the CDR3 is TGCGCCAGCAGCCCGGGGACTAGCGGGTACAATGAGCAGTTCTTC. This gives the protein CASSPGTSGYNEQFF. The chain combines TRBV5-1 with TRBJ2-1; 12 bases agree with TRBD2. In germline, CDR1 is SGHRS, CDR2 YFSETQ. The CDR3 spans 15 residues. The V gene end was trimmed by 4 bases and the J gene end by 4 bases; junction bases not matched to a gene: 3.

Ten or more counts support this clonotype. The chain recombines TRBV20-1 with TRBJ2-1; TRBD1 agrees at 8 bases. Per germline, CDR1 DFQATT and CDR2 SNEGSKA (reference sequence). With 5 bases clipped from V and 3 bases from J, the junction kept 12 bases outside the gene matches. The CDR3 is 16 amino acids. The CDR3, as DNA: TGCAGTGCTTCCTCCCGCCAGGGGGCTCTCTACAATGAGCAGTTCTTC. Its protein product is CSASSRQGALYNEQFF.

This clonotype was detected many times. The chain has TRBV18 and TRBJ1-6, with TRBD1 identical over 7 bases. V was clipped by 3 bases and J by 9 bases; unmatched bases: 5. There are 14 residues in the CDR3. Germline V gene sequence: CDR1 KGHSH, CDR2 LQKENI. As DNA, the CDR3 is TGTGCCAGCTCACCGTCTCAGGGGGGTTCACCCCTCCACTTT. It encodes CASSPSQGGSPLHF.

CDR3 sequence reads: CSARYSGEQYF. Here the CDR3 DNA reads TGCAGTGCCAGGTACAGCGGCGAGCAGTACTTC. This rearrangement joins TRBV20-1 to TRBJ2-7; possible D gene TRBD2, 5 bases. Germline V gene data show CDR1 as DFQATT and CDR2 as SNEGSKA (reference sequence). The CDR3 length is 11 residues. Trimming left V 6 bases short and J 6 bases short, with 12 bases between.

This clonotype was seen a handful of times. One end of the junction is discordant with germline, which a read error may explain. The J gene is TRBJ2-4, the V gene TRBV5-5; D assignment may be TRBD1 or TRBD2 (5 bases each). Germline CDR1 reads SGHKS; CDR2 reads YYEKEE (reference sequence). The CDR3 is 15 residues long. The chain's CDR3 is CACSYTGTGKNIQYF. In DNA, the CDR3 is TGTGCCTGCAGCTATACCGGGACGGGGAAAAACATTCAGTACTTC.

This clonotype has at least ten counts. The chain recombines TRBV11-1 with TRBJ2-3, with a possible D match to TRBD1 (6 bases). This CDR3 spans 15 amino acids. V lost 3 bases and J lost 1, with 11 bases in between. Germline CDR1 reads SGHAT; CDR2 reads FQDESV (reference sequence). The CDR3 nucleotides read TGTGCCAGCAGCTTTAGGACAGCACGCACAGATACGCAGTATTTT. Protein product: CASSFRTARTDTQYF.